This record covers a single T cell receptor beta chain. Its specificity is unknown. The CDR3 consists of 15 residues. Germline CDR1 reads GTSNPN; CDR2 reads SVGIG (reference sequence). The trim removed 1 base at V and 1 base at J, leaving 1 base unmatched. Profiling relied on immunoSEQ multiplex PCR, and the TCRdb table lists in-frame clones only, not all of them. The profile shows roughly 120,000 clones, more than 80% of them singletons. The sample originates from a study of graft-versus-host responses after intestinal transplantation. Study-wide background: Each transplant was multivisceral, liver-intestinal, or isolated intestinal. Study conclusions and caveats: Some GvH clones were seen earlier in gut or blood, suggesting intestinal origin. Some patients had graft-donor T cell macrochimerism. In their allografts, the ratios of graft-versus-host to host-versus-graft T cell clones were high.

This chain uses TRBV30 with TRBJ2-3, with 11 bases that match TRBD2. This specimen was unstimulated CD4+ T cells sorted from spleen or lymph node cells, taken before transplant. This TCR came from a human donor who was the organ donor for an intestinal transplant. The CDR3 nucleotides read TGTGCCTGGAGTGGACTAGCGGGACGCACAGATACGCAGTATTTT. Its protein is CAWSGLAGRTDTQYF.